Listed here are 11 T cell receptor beta chains from one sample, sequenced in a study of early T cells in non-severe SARS-CoV-2 infection. TCRdb independently ran MiXCR on the 5' RACE reads; one entry per CDR3 protein. The sample shows 75,000 to 100,000 distinct CDR3 sequences, 16% of them seen only once. Input material: whole blood. The receptors were sampled from an adult who was a healthcare worker with PCR-confirmed SARS-CoV-2 infection or an uninfected control (not recorded which).

The V call is TRBV5-1, the J call TRBJ2-7; D is uncertain. Between the trimmed V and J ends, which lost 1 base and 7 bases, there was a span of 12 bases. CDR3 length: 13 amino acids. Germline V gene lookup returns CDR1 SGHRS and CDR2 YFSETQ. CDR3 nucleotide sequence: TGCGCCAGCAGCTTGTCCCCTTTAGAGGAGCAGTACTTC. Its protein is CASSLSPLEEQYF.

This clonotype came up many times. The chain couples TRBV6-2 or TRBV6-3 to TRBJ2-7; 8 nucleotides agree with TRBD2. The CDR3 loop spans 14 amino acids. The V gene end was trimmed by 5 bases and the J gene end by 0 bases; junction bases not matched to a gene: 3. Per germline, CDR1 MNHEY and CDR2 SVGEGT. The CDR3 region is CASSPGTSSYEQYF. In DNA form, the CDR3 reads TGTGCCAGCAGTCCCGGGACTAGCTCCTACGAGCAGTACTTC.

The chain carries TRBV20-1 and TRBJ1-5; D is unresolved. Germline CDR1 is DFQATT and CDR2 is SNEGSKA (reference sequence). This CDR3 is built from 14 residues. The ends were cut back, 6 bases at V and 0 bases at J, with 12 bases in the middle. The CDR3 spells CSAIQLLSNQPQHF. The CDR3 DNA reads TGCAGTGCCATTCAGCTCCTTAGCAATCAGCCCCAGCATTTT.

V is TRBV7-2 and J is TRBJ2-1, with TRBD2 matching over 7 bases. After removal of 5 bases from V and 6 bases from J, the junction contained 10 bases not matched to a gene. Germline V gene data show CDR1 as SGHTA and CDR2 as FQGNSA. The CDR3 runs 15 residues. CDR3 region: CASSGFSGAFNEQFF. In DNA form, the CDR3 reads TGTGCCAGCAGCGGGTTCAGCGGGGCCTTCAATGAGCAGTTCTTC.

The table lists this clonotype with many counts. The rearrangement links TRBV10-3 to TRBJ1-4; 10 positions match TRBD1. Losses at the gene ends were 3 bases for V and 8 bases for J; bases not matched to a gene: 12. CDR1 and CDR2 (germline): ENHRY, SYGVKD. The CDR3 is made up of 17 amino acids. The CDR3 here is CAISDLGQGPAGEKLFF. In DNA form, the CDR3 reads TGTGCCATCAGTGATTTGGGACAGGGGCCTGCTGGAGAAAAACTGTTTTTT.

The chain couples TRBV28 to TRBJ1-5; D is ambiguous. The ends were cut back, 3 bases at V and 0 bases at J, with 6 bases in the middle. Germline V gene data show CDR1 as MDHEN and CDR2 as SYDVKM. The CDR3 loop spans 14 amino acids. CDR3 region: CASSLEDSNQPQHF. The CDR3 region has the DNA TGTGCCAGCAGTTTGGAAGATAGCAATCAGCCCCAGCATTTT.

This clonotype appeared many times. The chain combines TRBV27 with TRBJ1-5, with 8 bases lining up with TRBD1. Germline assignment: CDR1 MNHEY and CDR2 SMNVEV (reference sequence). V lost 2 bases to trimming and J lost 6 bases; unmatched junction nucleotides: 15. CDR3 length: 18 amino acids. Written as DNA, the CDR3 is TGTGCCAGCAGTTTAAAAAATCAGGGGGCAAAATCGATTCAGCCCCAGCATTTT. Its translation is CASSLKNQGAKSIQPQHF.

This clonotype was observed a handful of times. This rearrangement joins TRBV28 to TRBJ2-7; the match to TRBD1 covers 8 bases. Germline lookup yields CDR1 MDHEN and CDR2 SYDVKM. V was clipped by 7 bases and J by 1 base; unmatched bases: 12. There are 16 residues in the CDR3. For the CDR3, the DNA is TGTGCCAGCACCCCCTCAGGGGGCTTGTGGTCCTACGAGCAGTACTTC. Translated, it gives CASTPSGGLWSYEQYF.

There are a few counts of this clonotype. The chain couples TRBV28 to TRBJ1-4; tentative D call: TRBD1 (5 bases). CDR3 length: 17 residues. V was pared by 2 bases and J by 0 bases, with 13 bases between. Looked up from germline, CDR1 is MDHEN and CDR2 is SYDVKM. The CDR3 loop is CASSLAGLVATNEKLFF. In nucleotides, the CDR3 is TGTGCCAGCAGTTTAGCGGGGCTGGTGGCAACTAATGAAAAACTGTTTTTT.

The chain joins TRBV28 to TRBJ2-7; D remains ambiguous. The V gene lost 6 bases and the J gene lost 0 bases, with 6 bases spanning the gap. The germline gives CDR1 MDHEN, CDR2 SYDVKM. The CDR3 totals 12 residues. In DNA, the CDR3 is TGTGCCAGCAGCCGACTCTCCTACGAGCAGTACTTC. Protein sequence: CASSRLSYEQYF.

This clonotype appeared a few times. The genes are TRBV29-1 and TRBJ1-1, with 7 bases fitting TRBD1. Looked up from germline, CDR1 is SQVTM and CDR2 is ANQGSEA. CDR3 size: 13 residues. V gave up 6 bases and J gave up 6 bases; unmatched junction bases: 10. The CDR3 region has the DNA TGCAGCGTGGGGGCAGGGGGATTGCCTGAAGCTTTCTTT. Amino acids: CSVGAGGLPEAFF.